This T cell receptor beta chain originates from a study of shared clonotypes between healthy human individuals. About the research overall: Donors were two women and a few men aged 18 to 49.

The CDR3 covers 15 residues. Germline CDR1 and CDR2: GTSNPN and SVGIG (reference sequence). The V segment lost 5 bases and the J segment 5 bases; nucleotides outside the gene matches: 13. The data were produced by immunoSEQ multiplex PCR, yet TCRdb's version contains in-frame clones alone and is incomplete. The repertoire holds hundreds of thousands of clones, 98% seen once, with 0.3% to 0.35% in the top ten. CD8 cells classed as naive were CD45RO-negative and positively selected for CCR7, excluding terminally differentiated effector memory CD45RA+ cells. The study drew its donors from healthy HIV-negative adults without recent acute infections or vaccinations. This clone was seen a single time. Its antigen is currently unknown. Findings of the study overall: Four donors held about 4.5% of naive CD4 clonotypes in common. Sequencing of the sorted subsets was shown by rarefaction to be incomplete despite large depth.

Sequenced material: naive CD8+ T cells sorted from blood. This receptor was identified in a man aged 25 to 40 in good health. The genes are TRBV30 and TRBJ2-5; TRBD2 matches 8 bases. The CDR3 nucleotides read TGTGCCTGGGCAGAGAGCGGGAGTGCGGGGGAGACCCAGTACTTC. Protein sequence: CAWAESGSAGETQYF.